A single sample is the source of the 13 T cell receptor beta chains below, sequenced in a study of identical twins. Using its own MiXCR run on the 5' RACE reads, TCRdb lists one record per CDR3 protein. The sample shows 450,000 or so distinct CDR3 sequences, about 14% of them seen only once. These records were also assigned to another study, of yellow fever vaccine responses in identical twins.

Sequencing was performed on CD4+ T cells sorted from blood. These receptors all stem from a woman between 18 and 29 years old in good health.

The J gene is TRBJ2-2, the V gene TRBV5-1; tentatively, D is TRBD2 (7 bases). V lost 7 bases, J lost 4 bases, and 14 bases lay in between. In germline, CDR1 is SGHRS, CDR2 YFSETQ. The CDR3 has 14 amino acids. The CDR3 protein is CASAGLGGTGELFF. CDR3 DNA: TGCGCCAGCGCTGGACTAGGGGGCACCGGGGAGCTGTTTTTT.

This clonotype has just a few counts. The rearrangement uses TRBV10-3 and TRBJ2-7, with D tentatively TRBD1 or TRBD2 (5 bases each). The germline gives CDR1 ENHRY, CDR2 SYGVKD. V lost 6 bases and J 3 bases, leaving 15 bases between the germline ends. The CDR3 contains 14 residues. This CDR3 reads CAISQEGRSYEQYF. The CDR3 bases are TGTGCCATCAGCCAAGAGGGACGCAGCTACGAGCAGTACTTC.

This clonotype has a handful of counts. The rearrangement uses TRBV3-1 and TRBJ1-6; D is unclear. V shed 3 bases and J shed 0 bases, with 9 bases lying between them. This CDR3 has 16 residues. Germline CDR1 and CDR2: LGHDT and YNNKEL (reference sequence). CDR3 sequence (DNA): TGTGCCAGCAGCCAGCGGGGAAGCTCCTATAATTCACCCCTCCACTTT. The encoded protein is CASSQRGSSYNSPLHF.

A few counts support this clonotype. This chain uses TRBV10-3 with TRBJ2-5, with a possible D match to TRBD1 (6 bases). Per germline, CDR1 ENHRY and CDR2 SYGVKD. This CDR3 region has 14 residues. The V gene lost 6 bases and the J gene lost 2 bases, with 13 bases spanning the gap. CDR3 DNA: TGTGCCATCAGCCAAGGACAGTTGCAAGAGACCCAGTACTTC. Its protein product is CAISQGQLQETQYF.

This chain connects TRBV18 to TRBJ2-7; D possibly corresponds to TRBD1 (5 bases). Per the germline V gene, CDR1 is KGHSH and CDR2 is LQKENI. This CDR3 has 14 amino acids. V lost 5 bases and J 6 bases, leaving 17 bases between the germline ends. CDR3 in DNA: TGTGCCAGCTCAAGGGAACGTGGGGCCCTCGAGCAGTACTTC. Translation gives CASSRERGALEQYF.

This chain links TRBV15 with TRBJ2-7, with 11 bases aligning to TRBD1. The trim removed 1 base at V and 7 bases at J, leaving 9 bases unmatched. The germline gives CDR1 LNHNV, CDR2 YYDKDF (reference sequence). The CDR3 sequence is 16 residues long. The chain's CDR3 is CATSRVKGQGANEQYF. CDR3 bases: TGTGCCACCAGCAGAGTTAAAGGACAGGGGGCGAATGAGCAGTACTTC.

The gene calls are TRBV12-3 or TRBV12-4 and TRBJ2-5; perhaps TRBD1 as D (6 bases). The CDR3 has 15 residues. Trimming pared 6 bases from V and 5 bases from J, leaving 19 bases between. This chain's CDR3 is CASSPGTYGLETQYF. The CDR3 DNA sequence: TGTGCCAGCAGCCCCGGGACATACGGTCTGGAGACCCAGTACTTC.

This clonotype showed up just a few times. The chain uses TRBV11-1 and TRBJ2-7, with no clear D. CDR1 is SGHAT and CDR2 is FQDESV in the germline V gene (reference sequence). This CDR3 has 15 amino acids. V was cut by 2 bases and J by 7 bases, with 18 bases left in between. The CDR3 region has the DNA TGTGCCAGCAGCTTAAGGTCTACCCAAAGTCGGGAGCAGTACTTC. It codes for CASSLRSTQSREQYF.

This clonotype was seen more than once but under ten times. CDR3 sequence: CASYNWGRLSYHEQYF. CDR3 in DNA: TGTGCCAGCTACAACTGGGGGCGCCTTTCTTACCACGAGCAGTACTTC. This chain joins TRBV5-6 and TRBJ2-7; D may be TRBD1 (6 bases). The V gene's germline CDR1 is SGHDT and CDR2 YYEEEE. The CDR3 covers 16 residues. The ends were cut back, 7 bases at V and 5 bases at J, with 25 bases in the middle.

The V and J genes are TRBV7-2 and TRBJ2-3; 12 bases align to TRBD2. V trimming: 5 bases; J trimming: 2 bases; junction bases outside the gene matches: 8. Per germline, CDR1 SGHTA and CDR2 FQGNSA. There are 17 residues in the CDR3. The CDR3 DNA sequence: TGTGCCAGCAGCCCACTGGGGACTAGCGGGCCCACAGATACGCAGTATTTT. Translation: CASSPLGTSGPTDTQYF.

Here the CDR3 DNA reads TGCAGCGTTGAAGCAGGGTATGGAAACACCATATATTTT. Its translation: CSVEAGYGNTIYF. The rearrangement joins TRBV29-1 to TRBJ1-3, with a weak D call TRBD1 (5 bases). The germline V and J ends were trimmed by 1 base and 3 bases, with 7 bases remaining between them. Germline assignment: CDR1 SQVTM and CDR2 ANQGSEA. The CDR3 sequence is 13 residues long.

This clonotype came up a few times. The rearrangement joins TRBV3-1 to TRBJ2-1, with no clear D. With 1 base removed from V and 8 bases from J, the gap between germline ends came to 9 bases. This CDR3 has 13 amino acids. The V gene's germline CDR1 is LGHDT and CDR2 YNNKEL (reference sequence). CDR3 DNA sequence: TGTGCCAGCAGCCAAGGCTCCCTCGATGAGCAGTTCTTC. Its translation is CASSQGSLDEQFF.

This sequence joins TRBV28 and TRBJ2-7; TRBD1 agrees at 9 bases. The V gene's germline CDR1 is MDHEN and CDR2 SYDVKM. The CDR3 extends over 15 amino acids. V was pared by 2 bases and J by 7 bases, with 9 bases of the junction left unmatched. The CDR3 region has the DNA TGTGCCAGCAGTTTACCAGGGACAGGGAGGATGGAGCAGTACTTC. This gives the protein CASSLPGTGRMEQYF.